This entry lists 3 T cell receptor beta chains sequenced from one sample in a study of CD8 T cells in Susac syndrome. The RNA, roughly 0.5 to 1 ug, was put through reverse transcription using random hexamers. A single record per CDR3 protein comes from TCRdb applying MiXCR to the immunoSEQ multiplex PCR reads. The table has about 90,000 distinct CDR3 sequences, around 96% seen once. What was sequenced was CD8+ T cells from PBMCs. The source is a human donor with Susac syndrome.

This clonotype was found once. V usage is TRBV6-5 and J usage is TRBJ1-2, with D tentatively TRBD1 (5 bases). The CDR3 covers 14 residues. CDR1 is MNHEY, CDR2 SVGAGI, per germline. V lost 10 bases to trimming and J lost 0 bases, with 15 bases between them. This CDR3 is CATRPGQTNYGYTF. Written as DNA, the CDR3 is TGTGCCACCCGCCCAGGGCAGACTAACTATGGCTACACCTTC.

The chain is built from TRBV11-2 and TRBJ1-1, with unresolved D. The CDR3 sequence is 15 residues long. The V gene's germline CDR1 is SGHAT and CDR2 FQNNGV. Trimming removed 1 base from V and 3 bases from J, with 12 bases in between. For the CDR3, the DNA is TGTGCCAGCAGCTTAGCGTGGGCTAGGGACACTGAAGCTTTCTTT. Translation gives CASSLAWARDTEAFF.

This clonotype occurred once. This chain uses TRBV30 with TRBJ1-1, with D perhaps TRBD1 (5 bases). Germline assignment: CDR1 GTSNPN and CDR2 SVGIG (reference sequence). V was shortened by 3 bases and J by 9 bases, with 20 bases between the two germline ends. The length of the CDR3 is 14 residues. CDR3 region: CAWSAGGTPSKAFF. The CDR3 region has the DNA TGTGCCTGGAGCGCGGGGGGAACTCCTAGCAAAGCTTTCTTT.